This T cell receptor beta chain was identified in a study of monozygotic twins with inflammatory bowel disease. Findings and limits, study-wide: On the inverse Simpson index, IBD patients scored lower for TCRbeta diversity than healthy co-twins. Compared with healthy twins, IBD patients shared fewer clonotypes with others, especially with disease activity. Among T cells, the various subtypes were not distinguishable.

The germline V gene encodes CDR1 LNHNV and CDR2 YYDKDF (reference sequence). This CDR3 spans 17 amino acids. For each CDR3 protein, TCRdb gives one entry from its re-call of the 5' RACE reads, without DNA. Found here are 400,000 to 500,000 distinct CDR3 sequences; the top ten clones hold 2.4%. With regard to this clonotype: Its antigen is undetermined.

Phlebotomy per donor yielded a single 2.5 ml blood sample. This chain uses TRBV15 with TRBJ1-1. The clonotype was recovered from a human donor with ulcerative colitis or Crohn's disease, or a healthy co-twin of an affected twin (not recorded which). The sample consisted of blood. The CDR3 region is CATSRDVRSQGGTEAFF.